This T cell receptor (beta chain) was identified during a study of CD8 T cells in Susac syndrome. Germline values: CDR1 MDHEN, CDR2 SYDVKM. The J segment lost 5 bases and the V segment lost 5 bases, leaving 10 bases of the junction unmatched. This CDR3 contains 15 residues. The authors reverse transcribed roughly 0.5 to 1 ug RNA with random hexamers. By means of immunoSEQ multiplex PCR, TCR beta CDR3 spanning 54 Vbeta and 13 Jbeta underwent amplification. MiXCR, run by TCRdb on the immunoSEQ multiplex PCR reads, gives a single entry per CDR3 protein. Here the sample spans some 100,000 distinct CDR3 sequences, roughly 95% being singletons. TCR beta was sequenced from blood CD8+ and CD4+ T cells.

The sequenced sample consisted of CD4+ T cells from PBMCs. J is TRBJ2-5 and V is TRBV28; 8 positions agree with TRBD1. This TCR was recovered from a human donor in good health. The CDR3 spells CASSPAGQGRETQYF. The CDR3 nucleotides are TGTGCCAGCAGTCCGGCCGGACAGGGTAGGGAGACCCAGTACTTC. Variable domain in full (rest from reference TRBV28 and TRBJ2-5): DVKVTQSSRYLVKRTGEKVFLECVQDMDHENMFWYRQDPGLGLRLIYFSYDVKMKEKGDIPEGYSVSREKKERFSLILESASTNQTSMYLCASSPAGQGRETQYFGPGTRLLVL.